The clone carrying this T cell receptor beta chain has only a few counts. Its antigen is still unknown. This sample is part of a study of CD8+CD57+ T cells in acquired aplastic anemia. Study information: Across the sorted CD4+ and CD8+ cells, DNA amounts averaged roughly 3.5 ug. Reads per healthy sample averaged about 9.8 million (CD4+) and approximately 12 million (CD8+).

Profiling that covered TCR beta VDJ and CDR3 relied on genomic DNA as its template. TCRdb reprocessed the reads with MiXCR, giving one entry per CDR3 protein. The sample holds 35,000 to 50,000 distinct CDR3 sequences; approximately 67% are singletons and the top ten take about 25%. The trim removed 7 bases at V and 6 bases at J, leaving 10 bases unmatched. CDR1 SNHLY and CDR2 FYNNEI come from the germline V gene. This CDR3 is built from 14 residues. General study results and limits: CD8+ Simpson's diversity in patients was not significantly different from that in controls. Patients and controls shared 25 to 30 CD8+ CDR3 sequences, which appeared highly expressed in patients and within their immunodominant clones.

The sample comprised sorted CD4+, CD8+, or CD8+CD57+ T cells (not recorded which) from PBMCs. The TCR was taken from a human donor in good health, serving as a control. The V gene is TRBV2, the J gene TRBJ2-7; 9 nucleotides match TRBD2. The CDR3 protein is CASKRTSVVREQYF. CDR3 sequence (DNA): TGTGCCAGCAAGAGGACTAGCGTGGTCCGCGAGCAGTACTTC.